The entry that follows covers one T cell receptor (beta chain) sequence. What antigen it recognizes has not been identified. No much larger clonotype is one base removed from it; base qualities were not supplied. The CDR3 holds 15 amino acids from the cysteine to the phenylalanine. Of all the DNA, just the CDR3 is kept, 45 bases in frame from base 1. The trim is 4 bases for V and 4 bases for J, with a gap of 15 bases between the germline ends. CDR1 is given as SGHTS and CDR2 as YDEGEE, both from the germline V gene. The immunoSEQ Assay, a bias-controlled multiplex PCR, was used to amplify TCRbeta CDR3 regions from genomic DNA. The source study handled its data this way. Nucleated cell counts per sample were estimated from amplification of reference gene primers within the assay. Sequence reads were collapsed and filtered to measure the absolute abundance of every unique TCRbeta CDR3 rearrangement. Productive Simpson clonality was computed per sample as the square root of Simpson's diversity index over productive rearrangements. The immuneACCESS repertoire file appears here via TCRdb, limited to in-frame rearrangements. These files lack a portion of the clones; in checked studies, under half of the deficit traces to unresolved V genes, and the cause of the others is not known. V, J and clone size are taken as reported in that table, and D and trimming were inferred from the DNA itself. Here the sample has about 300,000 clones; 70% to 90% occur a single time. The top ten clonotypes cover over 8% of the sample.

Each collaborating institution followed its own protocols to collect whole blood in K2EDTA tubes. For TCRbeta analysis, collaborators shipped samples as frozen whole blood, isolated PBMCs, or DNA extracted from either of those sample types. The data originate from a study of blood T cell repertoires in COVID-19 (dated by TCRdb to the early 2020s). Turning to the overall study: The collaborator samples originated in the United States, Italy and Spain and spanned the acute and convalescent phases of COVID-19. The prospective study material was composed of cDNA or gDNA derived from T cells, B-cell-depleted T cells, or PBMCs. Subjects who had been exposed to COVID-19, were actively infected with it, or had recovered from it provided the deeply sampled blood TCRbeta repertoires that made up the dataset. The repertoires were released in a freely available public database meant as a resource for research on the immune response to SARS-CoV-2. The samples were drawn from two sources: the first 160 participants of the ongoing ImmuneRACE study, and over 950 subjects contributed by 6 global collaborators. A de-identified subject ID, COVID-19 status, age in years and sex were almost always included in the sample metadata. Where available, HLA class I and class II types were taken from metadata supplied by the sample provider and were not determined by assay-based typing.

Summary of the overall study and its limitations: The amount of clinical and demographic metadata varied by source and participant and was provided uncurated.

The sample comprised peripheral blood. This sequence originates from a man younger than 35 with active or convalescent COVID-19. This sequence uses TRBV5-8 and TRBJ1-5, and TRBD1 may be the D gene, going by 5 matching bases. CDR3 sequence: CASSMGPGGNQPQHF. The nucleotides read TGTGCCAGCAGCATGGGGCCGGGGGGGAATCAGCCCCAGCATTTT.